This TCR beta chain is from a study of blood T cell repertoires in COVID-19. Study details: Acute and convalescent COVID-19 specimens originated in the United States, Italy and Spain. PBMCs, B-cell-depleted T cells, or T cells provided the cDNA or gDNA that made up the material.

Authors' analysis steps: Quantification of nucleated cells was approximated via reference gene primer amplification. Using immunoSEQ multiplex PCR, the repertoire was profiled, and TCRdb retains in-frame clones only, with some absent. That table is the source of V, J and clone size, and D and trimming were worked out from the DNA. The sample includes about 200,000 clones, around 88% of them seen just once. The V end lost 6 bases, the J end lost 0 bases, and 8 bases lay between the germline ends. From germline, CDR1 is MNHNY and CDR2 SVGAGI (reference sequence). The CDR3 consists of 13 residues. This receptor was taken from a man aged 18 to 29 with active or convalescent COVID-19. The chain recombines TRBV6-6 with TRBJ1-2; D is unresolved. Sequenced material: peripheral blood. CDR3 DNA: TGTGCCAGCAGCCGCTTAGCTAACTATGGCTACACCTTC. This sequence encodes CASSRLANYGYTF.